This record looks at one TCR beta chain sequence and its context. This specimen belongs to a study of STAT5B mutations in CD4+ large granular lymphocyte leukemia. Germline lookup yields CDR1 MDHEN and CDR2 SYDVKM. With 6 bases clipped from V and 4 bases from J, the junction kept 14 bases outside the gene matches. This CDR3 spans 17 amino acids. Authors' methods: A productive frequency of 2.59 x 10-5 was the lowest detectable. Profiled with immunoSEQ multiplex PCR; TCRdb holds only in-frame clones, not every one. Clone size and the V and J calls come from that table; the DNA yielded D and trimming. The table lists 30,000 or so clones, approximately 73% of them singletons.

The clonotype comes from a human donor in good health. The V call is TRBV28, the J call TRBJ2-7; TRBD2 matches at 11 bases. Sequencing was carried out using CD4+ T cells from blood buffy coats. The CDR3 loop reads CASRTNLLAGVMYEQYF. In nucleotides, the CDR3 is TGTGCCAGCAGGACCAACCTACTAGCGGGAGTGATGTACGAGCAGTACTTC.